The 7 T cell receptor beta chains in this list originate from one sample, sequenced in a study of cytomegalovirus exposure and HLA in healthy donors. 60 Vbeta and 13 Jbeta primers were used in PCR. Clones were sequenced by immunoSEQ multiplex PCR, and TCRdb holds only the in-frame ones, with some missing. This table lists about 46,000 clones. Sequencing was done on a sample of PBMCs. The source of these receptors is a woman in her 40s in good health and CMV-seronegative.

This clone is labeled medium-sized (0.01 to 0.1%) based on frequency. The chain is built from TRBV11-2 and TRBJ2-1; D unresolved. Germline CDR1 is SGHAT and CDR2 is FQNNGV. The ends were cut back, 0 bases at V and 8 bases at J, with 5 bases in the middle. The CDR3 runs 12 residues. The CDR3 DNA follows: TGTGCCAGCAGCTTAGAGCGTTATGAGCAGTTCTTC. It encodes CASSLERYEQFF.

The CDR3 sequence is CASSGQGNTEAFF. CDR3 coding DNA: TGTGCCAGCAGTGGACAGGGAAACACTGAAGCTTTCTTT. The chain combines TRBV25-1 with TRBJ1-1, with 7 positions matching TRBD1. There are 13 residues in the CDR3. Germline CDR1 is MGHDK and CDR2 is SYGVNS. Losses at the gene ends were 4 bases for V and 2 bases for J; bases not matched to a gene: 1.

J is TRBJ1-4 and V is TRBV5-1; D uncertain. V gave up 4 bases and J gave up 8 bases, with 18 bases separating them. Germline V gives CDR1 SGHRS, CDR2 YFSETQ. The CDR3 covers 15 residues. The CDR3 loop is CASSPSGIGGEKLFF. CDR3 in DNA: TGCGCCAGCAGCCCCTCTGGGATTGGAGGGGAAAAACTGTTTTTT.

The CDR3 DNA is TGTGCCAGCAGCTGGGGGGGAGTAGGAGCCTACGAGCAGTACTTC. It codes for CASSWGGVGAYEQYF. The rearrangement uses TRBV5-6 and TRBJ2-7; TRBD2 matches at 7 bases. J lost 2 bases, V lost 3 bases, and 8 bases had no gene match. The CDR3 spans 15 residues. CDR1 is SGHDT, CDR2 YYEEEE, per germline.

J is TRBJ1-5 and V is TRBV30; 9 bases agree with TRBD1. V gave up 1 base and J gave up 2 bases; unmatched junction bases: 18. Germline CDR1 is GTSNPN and CDR2 is SVGIG (reference sequence). The CDR3 is made up of 20 amino acids. The CDR3 region has the DNA TGTGCCTGGAGTGCAACCGGGACAGGGACCTTCCTGCTGGGCAATCAGCCCCAGCATTTT. It specifies CAWSATGTGTFLLGNQPQHF. Full variable domain (remainder filled in from reference TRBV30 and TRBJ1-5): SQTIHQWPATLVQPVGSPLSLECTVEGTSNPNLYWYRQAAGRGLQLLFYSVGIGQISSEVPQNLSASRPQDRQFILSSKKLLLSDSGFYLCAWSATGTGTFLLGNQPQHFGDGTRLSIL.

The chain links TRBV28 to TRBJ1-2, with no clear D. V was clipped by 2 bases and J by 3 bases, with 10 bases between them. Germline CDR1 is MDHEN and CDR2 is SYDVKM. The CDR3 consists of 14 residues. In DNA form, the CDR3 reads TGTGCCAGCAGTTTAGTCCTCCGGGACTATGGCTACACCTTC. This sequence encodes CASSLVLRDYGYTF.

J is TRBJ2-7 and V is TRBV30; TRBD1 is a possible D gene (9 bases). With 0 bases removed from V and 1 base from J, the gap between germline ends came to 19 bases. From germline, CDR1 is GTSNPN and CDR2 SVGIG (reference sequence). This CDR3 has 17 residues. CDR3 in amino acids: CAWSVRGGGTGSYEQYF. The CDR3 DNA is TGTGCCTGGAGTGTACGGGGGGGTGGGACAGGGTCCTACGAGCAGTACTTC.